The clone carrying this TCR beta chain has ten or more counts. Its antigen is currently unknown. The junction does not match germline at one end; this may be a read error. These data are taken from a study of T cells in Graves' hyperthyroidism and ophthalmopathy. Broader study findings: Within blood appeared most thyroid clonotypes that had expanded above 0.001. Through a model of 13 V-J features, ophthalmopathy was separated from stable hyperthyroidism.

Diagnosis rested on symptoms, serum thyroxine and TRAb, thyroid ultrasound, and orbital computed tomography. The CDR3 has 14 residues. CDR1 and CDR2 (germline): LGHNA, YNFKEQ. The source material, RNA transcripts, was used to amplify TCR beta CDR3 regions. Carried out on the TCR CDR3, a first-round RT-PCR used the HTBI primer set. Via MiXCR, TCRdb re-called the multiplex PCR reads, giving one row per CDR3 protein. Here the sample spans roughly 500,000 distinct CDR3 sequences, 46% being singletons. Input material: peripheral blood or thyroid tissue (not recorded which). The chain recombines TRBV4-2 with TRBJ2-7; TRBD1 matches at 7 bases. This receptor was obtained from an adult woman with Graves' disease, either hyperthyroidism or ophthalmopathy (not recorded which). CDR3 amino acids: CASSQGDSPLEQYF. The DNA of the CDR3 is TGTGCCAGCAGTCAAGGGGACAGCCCACTCGAGCAGTACTTC.